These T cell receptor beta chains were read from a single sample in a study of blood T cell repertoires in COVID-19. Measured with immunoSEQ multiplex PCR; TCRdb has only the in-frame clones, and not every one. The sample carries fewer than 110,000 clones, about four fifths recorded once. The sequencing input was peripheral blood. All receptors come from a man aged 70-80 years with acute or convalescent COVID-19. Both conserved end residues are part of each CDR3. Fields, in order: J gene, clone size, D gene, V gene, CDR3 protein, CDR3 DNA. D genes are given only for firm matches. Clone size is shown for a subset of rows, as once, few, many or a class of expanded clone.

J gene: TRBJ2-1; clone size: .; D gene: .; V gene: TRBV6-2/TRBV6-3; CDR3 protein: CASSYRVGPSLGEQFF; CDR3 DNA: TGTGCCAGCAGTTACCGGGTGGGGCCGTCCTTGGGTGAGCAGTTCTTC
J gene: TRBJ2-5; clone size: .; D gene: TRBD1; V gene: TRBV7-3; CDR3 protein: CASSATGDETQYF; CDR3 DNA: TGTGCCAGCAGCGCGACAGGGGACGAGACCCAGTACTTC
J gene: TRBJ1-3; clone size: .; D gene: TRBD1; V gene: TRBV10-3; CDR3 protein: CAISESGTVGNTIYF; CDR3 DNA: TGTGCCATCAGTGAGTCTGGGACAGTTGGAAACACCATATATTTT
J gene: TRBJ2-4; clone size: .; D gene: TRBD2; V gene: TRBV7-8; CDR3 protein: CASSQNLLAGALQYF; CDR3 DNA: TGTGCCAGCAGCCAAAACCTGCTAGCGGGGGCTCTTCAGTACTTC
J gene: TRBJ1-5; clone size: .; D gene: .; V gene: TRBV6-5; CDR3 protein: CASTRGGATDQPQHF; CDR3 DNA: TGTGCCAGCACCCGGGGAGGGGCGACGGATCAGCCCCAGCATTTT
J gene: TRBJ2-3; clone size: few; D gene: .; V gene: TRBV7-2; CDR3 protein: CASSLAGARTDTQYF; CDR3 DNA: TGTGCCAGCAGCTTGGCGGGGGCCCGCACAGATACGCAGTATTTT
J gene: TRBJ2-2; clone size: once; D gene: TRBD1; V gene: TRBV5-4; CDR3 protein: CASSFAAGGVAGELFF; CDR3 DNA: TGTGCCAGCAGCTTCGCTGCAGGGGGCGTCGCCGGGGAGCTGTTTTTT
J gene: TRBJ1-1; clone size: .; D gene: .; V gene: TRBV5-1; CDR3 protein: CASSLTGIGVNTEAFF; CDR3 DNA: TGCGCCAGCAGCTTGACAGGGATAGGGGTCAACACTGAAGCTTTCTTT
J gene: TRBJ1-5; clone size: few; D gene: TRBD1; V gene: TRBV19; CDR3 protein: CASIDRAGNQPQHF; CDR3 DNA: TGTGCCAGTATTGACAGGGCTGGCAATCAGCCCCAGCATTTT
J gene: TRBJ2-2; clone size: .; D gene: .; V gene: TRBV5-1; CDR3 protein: CASSPTAGNTGELFF; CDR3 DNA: TGCGCCAGCAGCCCCACGGCAGGGAACACCGGGGAGCTGTTTTTT
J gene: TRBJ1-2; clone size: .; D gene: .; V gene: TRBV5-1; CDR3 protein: CASAETDYGYTF; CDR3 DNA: TGCGCCAGCGCGGAGACCGACTATGGCTACACCTTC
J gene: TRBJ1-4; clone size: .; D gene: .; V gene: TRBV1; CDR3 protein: CTSSLRTGGFKLFF; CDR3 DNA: TGCACCAGCAGCCTCAGGACAGGGGGCTTCAAACTGTTTTTT
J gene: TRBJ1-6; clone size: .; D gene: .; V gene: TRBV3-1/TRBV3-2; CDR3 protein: CASRLSDSPLHF; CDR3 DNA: TGTGCCAGTCGGTTATCCGATTCACCCCTCCACTTT
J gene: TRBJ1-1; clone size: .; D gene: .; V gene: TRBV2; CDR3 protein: CASRGTGMNTEAFF; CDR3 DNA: TGTGCCAGCAGGGGAACAGGGATGAACACTGAAGCTTTCTTT
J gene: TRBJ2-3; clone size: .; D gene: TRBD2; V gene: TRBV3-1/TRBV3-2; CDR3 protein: CASSHGGGLGAGVDTQYF; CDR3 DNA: TGTGCCAGCAGCCATGGGGGGGGGCTGGGAGCGGGAGTAGATACGCAGTATTTT
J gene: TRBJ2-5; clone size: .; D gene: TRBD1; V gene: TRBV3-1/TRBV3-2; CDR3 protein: CASSQVRGRETQYF; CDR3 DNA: TGTGCCAGCAGCCAAGTCAGGGGGCGAGAGACCCAGTACTTC
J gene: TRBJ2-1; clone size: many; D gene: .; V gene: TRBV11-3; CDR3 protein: CASSLGLSNEQFF; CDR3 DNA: TGTGCCAGCAGCTTAGGACTAAGCAATGAGCAGTTCTTC
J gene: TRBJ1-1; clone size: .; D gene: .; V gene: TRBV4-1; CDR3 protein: CASSQEGRGRTEAFF; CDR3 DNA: TGCGCCAGCAGCCAAGAGGGCAGGGGACGGACTGAAGCTTTCTTT
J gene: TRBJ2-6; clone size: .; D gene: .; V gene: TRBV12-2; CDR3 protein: CASRFGGAGEAGANVLTF; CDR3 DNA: TGTGCAAGTCGCTTCGGTGGTGCGGGGGAAGCCGGGGCCAACGTCCTGACTTTC
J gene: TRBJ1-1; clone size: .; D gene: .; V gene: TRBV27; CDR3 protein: CASSYLPTGNTEAFF; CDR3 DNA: TGTGCCAGCAGTTACCTACCGACGGGGAACACTGAAGCTTTCTTT
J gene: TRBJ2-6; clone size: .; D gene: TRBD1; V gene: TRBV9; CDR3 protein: CASSVAPGQSLSGANVLTF; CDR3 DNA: TGTGCCAGCAGCGTAGCTCCGGGACAGAGCCTCTCTGGGGCCAACGTCCTGACTTTC
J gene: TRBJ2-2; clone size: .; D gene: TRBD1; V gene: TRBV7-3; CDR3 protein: CASSARDRGRPELFF; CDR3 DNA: TGTGCCAGCAGCGCCCGCGACAGGGGCCGACCCGAGCTGTTTTTT
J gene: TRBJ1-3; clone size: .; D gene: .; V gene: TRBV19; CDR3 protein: CASRTAGSLASGNTIYF; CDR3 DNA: TGTGCCAGTAGGACGGCGGGATCTTTAGCCTCTGGAAACACCATATATTTT